These T cell receptor beta chains were read from a single sample in a study of shared clonotypes between healthy human individuals. Method: immunoSEQ multiplex PCR; TCRdb's copy keeps in-frame clones and lacks some. The sample shows millions of clones, more than 85% of them seen only once. The sample taken for sequencing was naive CD4+ T cells from PBMCs. Receptors originate from a man aged 18 to 35 in good health. Some clones in this sample may be carry-over from other donors' samples. The CDR3 runs from the conserved cysteine through the conserved F or W. D genes are given only for firm matches. Expanded clones are given a class, and other clones once, few, many or no size at all.

>TRBD2|-|TRBV7-2|TRBJ2-5|17
CASSFTSGGAYQETQYF
TGTGCCAGCAGCTTCACTAGCGGAGGGGCGTACCAAGAGACCCAGTACTTC
>-|-|TRBV28|TRBJ2-3|16
CASSVTYKRGTDTQYF
TGTGCCAGCAGTGTAACATACAAAAGAGGCACAGATACGCAGTATTTT
>-|once|TRBV5-1|TRBJ2-1|16
CASKSRSGSSYNEQFF
TGCGCCAGTAAAAGTAGGTCGGGGAGTTCCTACAATGAGCAGTTCTTC
>-|-|TRBV5-3|TRBJ1-1|12
CARSFHIAEAFF
TGTGCCAGAAGCTTCCACATCGCTGAAGCTTTCTTT
>-|-|TRBV6-1|TRBJ1-2|15
CASSEEGSRESGYTF
TGTGCCAGCAGTGAAGAGGGATCCCGGGAGTCTGGCTACACCTTC
>TRBD2|once|TRBV5-4|TRBJ2-7|17
CASSLAGAGVPSYEQYF
TGTGCCAGCAGCTTGGCCGGTGCGGGAGTCCCCTCCTACGAGCAGTACTTC
>-|-|TRBV10-3|TRBJ2-1|14
CAISEVRASNEQFF
TGTGCCATCAGTGAGGTCCGAGCCAGCAATGAGCAGTTCTTC
>-|-|TRBV5-6|TRBJ2-3|12
CASSLAVDTQYF
TGTGCCAGCAGCTTGGCCGTTGATACGCAGTATTTT
>-|-|TRBV21-1|TRBJ2-7|15
CASSMRRASSYEQYF
TGTGCCAGCAGCATGCGGAGGGCAAGCTCCTACGAGCAGTACTTC
>TRBD1|-|TRBV5-1|TRBJ1-1|13
CASSLDRGNEAFF
TGCGCCAGCAGCTTGGACAGGGGGAATGAAGCTTTCTTT
>-|-|TRBV19|TRBJ1-3|15
CASSLSGEAGNTIYF
TGTGCCAGTAGTCTCTCAGGAGAAGCTGGAAACACCATATATTTT
>-|-|TRBV18|TRBJ1-5|13
CASSPGRQGLQHF
TGTGCCAGCTCACCGGGGAGGCAGGGTCTTCAGCATTTT
>TRBD2|once|TRBV5-4|TRBJ2-1|15
CASTRRLADDNEQFF
TGTGCCAGCACCCGCAGACTAGCGGACGACAATGAGCAGTTCTTC
>TRBD1|-|TRBV6-5|TRBJ1-4|14
CASSRQGGIEKLFF
TGTGCCAGCAGCCGACAGGGCGGGATTGAAAAACTGTTTTTT
>-|-|TRBV20-1|TRBJ2-7|11
CSISPAYEQYF
TGCAGTATCAGTCCGGCCTACGAGCAGTACTTC
>-|-|TRBV5-1|TRBJ2-5|14
CASSLSAGGETQYF
TGCGCCAGCAGCTTGTCGGCAGGGGGGGAGACCCAGTACTTC
>TRBD2|-|TRBV30|TRBJ2-7|14
CAWSWGGTSYEQYF
TGTGCCTGGAGCTGGGGAGGGACCTCCTACGAGCAGTACTTC
>-|once|TRBV6-1|TRBJ1-4|15
CASSESLTLGEKLFF
TGTGCCAGCAGTGAGAGTCTCACCCTAGGTGAAAAACTGTTTTTT
>TRBD1|-|TRBV4-3|TRBJ2-1|16
CASSQGGTGGLNEQFF
TGCGCCAGCAGCCAAGGTGGGACAGGGGGCTTGAATGAGCAGTTCTTC
>-|-|TRBV5-1|TRBJ1-2|13
CASSTVGVYGYTF
TGCGCCAGCAGCACGGTGGGGGTCTATGGCTACACCTTC
>-|-|TRBV5-6|TRBJ2-3|17
CASSPSRRSRITHTQYF
TGTGCCAGCAGCCCATCTCGGAGGAGTCGGATTACACATACGCAGTATTTT
>TRBD1|-|TRBV18|TRBJ2-7|14
CASSLPGGSYEQYF
TGTGCCAGCTCACTCCCAGGGGGCTCCTACGAGCAGTACTTC
>-|-|TRBV15|TRBJ2-7|15
CATSRDPRSSYEQYF
TGTGCCACCAGCAGGGACCCCAGGAGCTCCTACGAGCAGTACTTC
>-|-|TRBV5-1|TRBJ1-3|16
CASSLDGLRSGNTIYF
TGCGCCAGCAGCCTGGACGGCCTCCGCTCTGGAAACACCATATATTTT
>-|-|TRBV11-3|TRBJ1-1|14
CASSPGAGNTEAFF
TGTGCCAGCAGCCCGGGTGCGGGGAACACTGAAGCTTTCTTT
>TRBD1|-|TRBV18|TRBJ1-4|13
CASSAGTAEKLFF
TGTGCCAGCTCAGCCGGGACAGCCGAAAAACTGTTTTTT
>-|-|TRBV13|TRBJ2-4|15
CASSLHGNVKNIQYF
TGTGCCAGCAGCTTACACGGGAATGTCAAAAACATTCAGTACTTC
>TRBD2|-|TRBV29-1|TRBJ2-2|16
CSAGSSGRAGTGELFF
TGCAGCGCAGGGAGTAGCGGGAGGGCCGGCACCGGGGAGCTGTTTTTT
>TRBD1|once|TRBV28|TRBJ2-7|15
CASSPTGQGSYEQYF
TGTGCCAGCAGTCCGACGGGACAGGGCTCCTACGAGCAGTACTTC
>-|-|TRBV4-2|TRBJ1-1|15
CASSQEKVGNTEAFF
TGTGCCAGCAGCCAAGAGAAGGTAGGGAACACTGAAGCTTTCTTT
>TRBD2|-|TRBV4-2|TRBJ2-5|17
CASSQAGTSGSTETQYF
TGTGCCAGCAGCCAAGCCGGGACTAGCGGGAGCACGGAGACCCAGTACTTC
>-|-|TRBV5-4|TRBJ2-7|15
CASSLRAGPSYEQYF
TGTGCCAGCAGCTTGAGGGCAGGGCCCTCCTACGAGCAGTACTTC
>-|-|TRBV7-2|TRBJ2-2|18
CAGRGQKTPSTNTGELFF
TGTGCCGGAAGAGGACAGAAGACCCCAAGTACGAACACCGGGGAGCTGTTTTTT
>-|-|TRBV7-9|TRBJ2-1|14
CASSLSGSYNEQFF
TGTGCCAGCAGCTTAAGTGGGTCCTACAATGAGCAGTTCTTC
>-|-|TRBV28|TRBJ2-7|16
CASSSPPGAGYYEQYF
TGTGCCAGCAGTTCACCCCCGGGAGCGGGTTACTACGAGCAGTACTTC
>-|-|TRBV2|TRBJ2-7|11
CASSQSYEQYF
TGTGCCAGCAGCCAATCCTACGAGCAGTACTTC
>TRBD1|-|TRBV5-1|TRBJ2-5|13
CASSLAQGETQYF
TGCGCCAGCAGCTTGGCACAGGGGGAGACCCAGTACTTC
>-|-|TRBV4-3|TRBJ1-5|15
CASSPRYQGNQPQHF
TGCGCCAGCAGCCCTCGGTACCAGGGGAATCAGCCCCAGCATTTT
>-|-|TRBV2|TRBJ2-5|14
CASSFQGGGETQYF
TGTGCCAGCAGTTTTCAGGGAGGCGGGGAGACCCAGTACTTC
>TRBD1|-|TRBV7-2|TRBJ2-5|15
CASSPRDRIGETQYF
TGTGCCAGCAGCCCCAGGGACAGAATAGGGGAGACCCAGTACTTC
>-|-|TRBV29-1|TRBJ2-3|13
CSVAGRGVDTQYF
TGCAGCGTTGCCGGCAGGGGAGTGGATACGCAGTATTTT
>-|-|TRBV14|TRBJ2-7|16
CASSQESRSLPYEQYF
TGTGCCAGCAGCCAAGAGTCTAGGTCCTTACCCTACGAGCAGTACTTC
>-|-|TRBV18|TRBJ1-5|16
CASSLEQGFSNQPQHF
TGTGCCAGCTCGCTCGAACAGGGTTTTAGCAATCAGCCCCAGCATTTT
>TRBD2|once|TRBV10-1|TRBJ2-1|15
CASSDGLADYNEQFF
TGCGCCAGCAGTGACGGACTAGCCGACTACAATGAGCAGTTCTTC
>-|-|TRBV27|TRBJ1-1|15
CASRLKFQGRTEAFF
TGTGCCAGCAGACTTAAATTCCAGGGTAGGACTGAAGCTTTCTTT
>TRBD1|-|TRBV6-1|TRBJ2-3|15
CASRVGQGAPDTQYF
TGTGCCAGCAGAGTGGGACAGGGGGCCCCGGATACGCAGTATTTT
>-|-|TRBV7-3|TRBJ1-2|13
CASSPGGTYGYTF
TGTGCCAGCAGCCCCGGGGGGACCTATGGCTACACCTTC
>-|-|TRBV5-8|TRBJ2-7|15
CASSRTGGGPYEQYF
TGTGCCAGCAGCCGGACGGGGGGCGGCCCCTACGAGCAGTACTTC
>TRBD1|few|TRBV25-1|TRBJ1-1|16
CASSAATGTGNTEAFF
TGTGCCAGCAGTGCAGCTACCGGGACAGGGAACACTGAAGCTTTCTTT
>TRBD2|few|TRBV5-1|TRBJ2-2|18
CASSWGLAGAVTTGELFF
TGCGCCAGCAGCTGGGGACTAGCGGGAGCCGTGACCACCGGGGAGCTGTTTTTT
>-|few|TRBV9|TRBJ1-1|14
CASSVLGENTEAFF
TGTGCCAGCAGCGTACTAGGGGAGAACACTGAAGCTTTCTTT
>-|-|TRBV11-2|TRBJ2-7|14
CASSPIGQGHEQYF
TGTGCCAGCAGCCCGATCGGGCAGGGCCACGAGCAGTACTTC
>TRBD2|-|TRBV5-1|TRBJ2-4|16
CASSPGLAGGPIIQYF
TGCGCCAGCAGCCCGGGACTAGCGGGAGGGCCTATCATTCAGTACTTC
>-|-|TRBV28|TRBJ1-3|14
CASSFPSIGNTIYF
TGTGCCAGCAGTTTTCCCTCGATTGGAAACACCATATATTTT
>-|-|TRBV5-1|TRBJ2-1|15
CASSLYAGSYNEQFF
TGCGCCAGCAGCTTGTACGCGGGGTCCTACAATGAGCAGTTCTTC